Listed below are T cell receptor beta chains from one sample, sequenced in a study of T cells after yellow fever vaccination. One entry per CDR3 protein, called by TCRdb with MiXCR from the 5' RACE reads. The sample has a few hundred thousand distinct CDR3 sequences, less than 20% seen once. The sequenced sample was PBMCs, obtained roughly 5 days after the first yellow fever vaccination. These receptors all come from a man aged 18 to 29 who received the YFV17D yellow fever vaccine. Each CDR3 is given with its conserved first and last residue. Each record gives: CDR3 length, J gene, D gene, clone size, V gene, CDR3 DNA, CDR3 protein. D genes are given only for firm matches. Part of the rows lack a size; the others show once, few, many or a class for expanded clones.

CDR3 length: 17
J gene: TRBJ2-2
D gene: -
clone size: few
V gene: TRBV20-1
CDR3 DNA: TGCAGTGCTAGAGGCCCAGGGCTGAACTGGAACACCGGGGAGCTGTTTTTT
CDR3 protein: CSARGPGLNWNTGELFF

CDR3 length: 13
J gene: TRBJ2-7
D gene: TRBD1
clone size: few
V gene: TRBV6-5
CDR3 DNA: TGTGCCAGCAGTCACAGGGGGCGATACGAGCAGTACTTC
CDR3 protein: CASSHRGRYEQYF

CDR3 length: 16
J gene: TRBJ2-2
D gene: -
clone size: few
V gene: TRBV4-1
CDR3 DNA: TGCGCCAGCAGCCACCTAGGGACACCGAACACCGGGGAGCTGTTTTTT
CDR3 protein: CASSHLGTPNTGELFF

CDR3 length: 14
J gene: TRBJ1-3
D gene: -
clone size: once
V gene: TRBV6-1
CDR3 DNA: TGTGCCAGCAGACCCGACACGATTGGAAACACCATATATTTT
CDR3 protein: CASRPDTIGNTIYF

CDR3 length: 14
J gene: TRBJ2-2
D gene: TRBD1
clone size: -
V gene: TRBV7-2
CDR3 DNA: TGTGCCAGCAGCTTTGGACAGGGAATGGGGGAGCTGTTTTTT
CDR3 protein: CASSFGQGMGELFF

CDR3 length: 15
J gene: TRBJ2-1
D gene: TRBD2
clone size: few
V gene: TRBV9
CDR3 DNA: TGTGCCAGCAGCAGGCGGGGGGACCCCTACAATGAGCAGTTCTTC
CDR3 protein: CASSRRGDPYNEQFF

CDR3 length: 15
J gene: TRBJ2-3
D gene: -
clone size: -
V gene: TRBV7-2
CDR3 DNA: TGTGCCAGCAGCTCCCAATCTCACGGCACAGATACGCAGTATTTT
CDR3 protein: CASSSQSHGTDTQYF

CDR3 length: 15
J gene: TRBJ2-1
D gene: -
clone size: -
V gene: TRBV24-1
CDR3 DNA: TGTGCCACCAGTGATGACCACTCTGGCTACAATGAGCAGTTCTTC
CDR3 protein: CATSDDHSGYNEQFF

CDR3 length: 11
J gene: TRBJ2-1
D gene: -
clone size: few
V gene: TRBV7-9
CDR3 DNA: TGTGCCAGCAGCTCCCGTAGTGAGCAGTTCTTC
CDR3 protein: CASSSRSEQFF

CDR3 length: 16
J gene: TRBJ2-5
D gene: -
clone size: few
V gene: TRBV3-1
CDR3 DNA: TGTGCCAGCAGCCAAGACCCGGCAGCAAAGCAAGAGACCCAGTACTTC
CDR3 protein: CASSQDPAAKQETQYF

CDR3 length: 12
J gene: TRBJ1-2
D gene: -
clone size: -
V gene: TRBV28
CDR3 DNA: TGTGCCAGCGGGTTGTGGGGCTATGGCTACACCTTC
CDR3 protein: CASGLWGYGYTF

CDR3 length: 14
J gene: TRBJ2-5
D gene: TRBD1
clone size: -
V gene: TRBV11-1
CDR3 DNA: TGTGCCAGCAGCCGAGTGGGGACAGGGTGGGCCCAGTACTTC
CDR3 protein: CASSRVGTGWAQYF

CDR3 length: 15
J gene: TRBJ2-3
D gene: -
clone size: few
V gene: TRBV4-1
CDR3 DNA: TGCGCCAGCAGCCAAGGAGACAGGCTTCCAGATACGCAGTATTTT
CDR3 protein: CASSQGDRLPDTQYF

CDR3 length: 15
J gene: TRBJ2-3
D gene: TRBD2
clone size: few
V gene: TRBV12-3/TRBV12-4
CDR3 DNA: TGTGCCAGCAGTTCACTAGCGGGGGGACGGGATACGCAGTATTTT
CDR3 protein: CASSSLAGGRDTQYF

CDR3 length: 16
J gene: TRBJ1-3
D gene: TRBD1
clone size: few
V gene: TRBV5-5
CDR3 DNA: TGTGCCAGCAGCCAGGGGGCTCGGGTCGATGGAAACACCATATATTTT
CDR3 protein: CASSQGARVDGNTIYF

CDR3 length: 14
J gene: TRBJ2-3
D gene: TRBD2
clone size: few
V gene: TRBV6-4
CDR3 DNA: TGTGCCAGCAGAAGACTAGCTAGCACAGATACGCAGTATTTT
CDR3 protein: CASRRLASTDTQYF

CDR3 length: 13
J gene: TRBJ2-1
D gene: -
clone size: few
V gene: TRBV7-2
CDR3 DNA: TGTGCCAGCAGCCTCAGCCCCCCCAATGAGCAGTTCTTC
CDR3 protein: CASSLSPPNEQFF

CDR3 length: 14
J gene: TRBJ2-1
D gene: -
clone size: few
V gene: TRBV6-1
CDR3 DNA: TGTGCCAGCAGTAGTGGGGGTACCTACAATGAGCAGTTCTTC
CDR3 protein: CASSSGGTYNEQFF

CDR3 length: 13
J gene: TRBJ2-7
D gene: -
clone size: few
V gene: TRBV7-2
CDR3 DNA: TGTGCCAGCAGCTTAGCCAGAGACTACGAGCAGTACTTC
CDR3 protein: CASSLARDYEQYF

CDR3 length: 14
J gene: TRBJ1-5
D gene: -
clone size: -
V gene: TRBV20-1
CDR3 DNA: TGCAGTGCTAGAGAGTCTGGCCTCAATCAGCCCCAGCATTTT
CDR3 protein: CSARESGLNQPQHF

CDR3 length: 16
J gene: TRBJ2-3
D gene: -
clone size: -
V gene: TRBV7-9
CDR3 DNA: TGTGCCAGCAGCTTAGGGGCTAGCCCTAGCACAGATACGCAGTATTTT
CDR3 protein: CASSLGASPSTDTQYF

CDR3 length: 13
J gene: TRBJ2-3
D gene: -
clone size: -
V gene: TRBV18
CDR3 DNA: TGTGCCAGCTCACCAACGCCTGGAGATACGCAGTATTTT
CDR3 protein: CASSPTPGDTQYF

CDR3 length: 13
J gene: TRBJ1-5
D gene: -
clone size: -
V gene: TRBV29-1
CDR3 DNA: TGCAGCGTTGGCTTGGGGGCCAATCAGCCCCAGCATTTT
CDR3 protein: CSVGLGANQPQHF

CDR3 length: 16
J gene: TRBJ1-5
D gene: -
clone size: few
V gene: TRBV12-3/TRBV12-4
CDR3 DNA: TGTGCCAGCAGTGAAAGAAAGATACACACCAATCAGCCCCAGCATTTT
CDR3 protein: CASSERKIHTNQPQHF

CDR3 length: 16
J gene: TRBJ2-2
D gene: -
clone size: few
V gene: TRBV2
CDR3 DNA: TGTGCCAGCAGTGGAATTCTGGACACCAACACCGGGGAGCTGTTTTTT
CDR3 protein: CASSGILDTNTGELFF

CDR3 length: 16
J gene: TRBJ1-1
D gene: TRBD1
clone size: -
V gene: TRBV4-1
CDR3 DNA: TGCGCCAGCAGCCGACCCCTGGGACAGTTGAACACTGAAGCTTTCTTT
CDR3 protein: CASSRPLGQLNTEAFF

CDR3 length: 13
J gene: TRBJ2-5
D gene: -
clone size: -
V gene: TRBV20-1
CDR3 DNA: TGCAGTGCGCTTAGACCGGTGGAAGAGACCCAGTACTTC
CDR3 protein: CSALRPVEETQYF

CDR3 length: 15
J gene: TRBJ2-5
D gene: -
clone size: -
V gene: TRBV7-9
CDR3 DNA: TGTGCCAGCGAACGGACAGAGAACGCCCAAGAGACCCAGTACTTC
CDR3 protein: CASERTENAQETQYF

CDR3 length: 14
J gene: TRBJ2-3
D gene: TRBD2
clone size: few
V gene: TRBV15
CDR3 DNA: TGTGCCACCAGCAGCGGGGGAGGGACAGATACGCAGTATTTT
CDR3 protein: CATSSGGGTDTQYF

CDR3 length: 12
J gene: TRBJ1-2
D gene: TRBD1
clone size: -
V gene: TRBV29-1
CDR3 DNA: TGCAGCGTGCTAGGACAGGGTGTCGGCTACACCTTC
CDR3 protein: CSVLGQGVGYTF

CDR3 length: 17
J gene: TRBJ2-7
D gene: TRBD2
clone size: -
V gene: TRBV7-9
CDR3 DNA: TGTGCCAGCAGCTTCGAGACTAGCGGGGGGCCACCCTACGAGCAGTACTTC
CDR3 protein: CASSFETSGGPPYEQYF

CDR3 length: 11
J gene: TRBJ1-1
D gene: -
clone size: few
V gene: TRBV2
CDR3 DNA: TGTGCCAGCAGTGAAGCCGGGGGGGCTTTCTTT
CDR3 protein: CASSEAGGAFF

CDR3 length: 13
J gene: TRBJ2-5
D gene: -
clone size: -
V gene: TRBV27
CDR3 DNA: TGTGCCAGCAGTTTATTAGCCCAAGAGACCCAGTACTTC
CDR3 protein: CASSLLAQETQYF

CDR3 length: 15
J gene: TRBJ2-2
D gene: TRBD1
clone size: -
V gene: TRBV7-2
CDR3 DNA: TGTGCCAGCAGCTCCGACAGGGCCCACACCGGGGAGCTGTTTTTT
CDR3 protein: CASSSDRAHTGELFF

CDR3 length: 14
J gene: TRBJ2-7
D gene: TRBD1
clone size: -
V gene: TRBV6-2/TRBV6-3
CDR3 DNA: TGTGCCAGCAGAGGACAGGGCCAGGGCTACGAGCAGTACTTC
CDR3 protein: CASRGQGQGYEQYF

CDR3 length: 12
J gene: TRBJ1-1
D gene: -
clone size: few
V gene: TRBV10-3
CDR3 DNA: TGTGCCATCAGTGAGTCGACGGATGAGGCTTTCTTT
CDR3 protein: CAISESTDEAFF

CDR3 length: 13
J gene: TRBJ1-2
D gene: -
clone size: many
V gene: TRBV6-2/TRBV6-3
CDR3 DNA: TGTGCCAGCAGTTACACCGGACCCTATGGCTACACCTTC
CDR3 protein: CASSYTGPYGYTF